The 27 T cell receptor beta chains given below trace back to one sample, sequenced in a study of blood T cell repertoires in COVID-19 (dated by TCRdb to between 2020 and 2021). Library method: the immunoSEQ multiplex PCR assay. Sourced from immuneACCESS, this table was stored by TCRdb with only in-frame sequences that have V and J called. A share of the clones is absent; for the studies checked, an unresolved V gene accounts for under half, and the remainder has no known explanation. The sample table holds around 220,000 clones, of which roughly 80% were seen once. Roughly 4% of the sample goes to the ten largest clones. The specimen was peripheral blood. All receptors derive from a woman between 40 and 50 years old with active or convalescent COVID-19.

This clone showed up just once. CDR3 loop: CASSLDLSYGYTF. The DNA for the CDR3 is TGTGCCAGCAGCTTAGATCTATCCTATGGCTACACCTTC. The chain has TRBV7-9 and TRBJ1-2, with unresolved D. The germline V and J ends were trimmed by 1 base and 4 bases, with 7 bases remaining between them. The CDR3 runs 13 residues. Looked up from germline, CDR1 is SEHNR and CDR2 is FQNEAQ (reference sequence).

On this clone itself: A junction end diverges from the germline sequence, so it may reflect a read error. This chain uses TRBV5-6 with TRBJ1-1; D gene ambiguous. The CDR3 totals 12 residues. CDR1 is SGHDT, CDR2 YYEEEE, per germline. For the CDR3, the DNA is TGTGCCAGCACCTTGGGCCTTCAGGAAGCTTTCTTT. Translation: CASTLGLQEAFF. Drawing the rest from reference TRBV5-6 and TRBJ1-1, the complete variable domain is DAGVTQSPTHLIKTRGQQVTLRCSPKSGHDTVSWYQQALGQGPQFIFQYYEEEERQRGNFPDRFSGHQFPNYSSELNVNALLLGDSALYLCASTLGLQEAFFGQGTRLTVV.

The rearrangement links TRBV5-4 to TRBJ2-2, with a possible D match to TRBD1 (6 bases). The CDR3 is 15 amino acids. Trimming stripped 2 bases from V and 1 base from J, with 9 bases between. CDR1 and CDR2 (germline): SGHNT, YYREEE (reference sequence). CDR3 sequence: CASSFQQGNTGELFF. The CDR3 region has the DNA TGTGCCAGCAGCTTCCAACAGGGGAACACCGGGGAGCTGTTTTTT.

The chain uses TRBV7-2 and TRBJ2-1; 8 nucleotides agree with TRBD2. J gave up 5 bases and V 4 bases, and 10 bases lay outside the gene matches. Germline CDR1 is SGHTA and CDR2 is FQGNSA. The CDR3 is 16 residues long. CDR3 in amino acids: CASSSHSGTHNNEQFF. The CDR3 nucleotides are TGTGCCAGCAGCTCGCATAGCGGGACCCACAACAATGAGCAGTTCTTC.

The chain is built from TRBV9 and TRBJ1-5; D is undetermined. The V gene's germline CDR1 is SGDLS and CDR2 YYNGEE. The V and J ends lost 4 bases and 0 bases respectively, with 8 bases between them. The length of the CDR3 is 14 residues. CDR3 amino acids: CASSSGNSNQPQHF. The CDR3 nucleotides read TGTGCCAGCAGCTCAGGTAATAGCAATCAGCCCCAGCATTTT.

This clone was counted only a few times. The rearrangement uses TRBV11-2 and TRBJ1-2; the match to TRBD1 covers 8 bases. The CDR3 has 14 amino acids. The ends lost 4 bases at V and 7 bases at J; junction bases unmatched: 8. CDR1 is SGHAT and CDR2 is FQNNGV in the germline V gene. The CDR3 loop is CASSSAQGASGYTF. DNA of the CDR3: TGTGCCAGCAGCTCAGCGCAGGGGGCAAGTGGCTACACCTTC.

A single count supports this clone. The chain links TRBV7-9 to TRBJ1-2; tentative D call: TRBD1 (5 bases). There are 14 residues in the CDR3. Germline lookup yields CDR1 SEHNR and CDR2 FQNEAQ (reference sequence). The V end was cut by 5 bases, the J end by 5 bases, with 15 bases between. CDR3 protein: CASSRDGGNYGYTF. The CDR3 nucleotides are TGTGCCAGCAGCCGGGACGGGGGGAATTATGGCTACACCTTC.

This chain joins TRBV30 and TRBJ1-4, with TRBD1 matching over 7 bases. The CDR3 is made up of 14 amino acids. V lost 7 bases to trimming and J lost 6 bases; unmatched junction nucleotides: 11. Germline assignment: CDR1 GTSNPN and CDR2 SVGIG (reference sequence). The CDR3 protein is CALSSGTAHEKLFF. CDR3 DNA: TGTGCCTTATCCTCCGGGACAGCACATGAAAAACTGTTTTTT.

The V gene is TRBV30, the J gene TRBJ1-4, with 9 bases that match TRBD1. CDR3 size: 13 residues. V lost 5 bases to trimming and J lost 8 bases; unmatched junction nucleotides: 6. Germline V gene sequence: CDR1 GTSNPN, CDR2 SVGIG (reference sequence). CDR3 amino acids: CAWDRGSGEKLFF. CDR3 DNA: TGTGCCTGGGACAGGGGGAGTGGAGAAAAACTGTTTTTT.

The chain couples TRBV27 to TRBJ2-2; 16 bases are shared with TRBD2. Germline V CDR1 and CDR2: MNHEY, SMNVEV (reference sequence). Trimming removed 3 bases from V and 0 bases from J; junction bases left unmatched: 1. This CDR3 contains 18 residues. In DNA form, the CDR3 reads TGTGCCAGCAGTTTCGGGACTAGCGGGGGGGCGAACACCGGGGAGCTGTTTTTT. Amino acid sequence: CASSFGTSGGANTGELFF.

J is TRBJ1-1 and V is TRBV19; D unclear. The CDR3 length is 16 residues. Trimming stripped 3 bases from V and 8 bases from J, with 22 bases between. CDR1 and CDR2 (germline): LNHDA, SQIVND (reference sequence). CDR3: CASSIYAKSRVSEAFF. In DNA, the CDR3 is TGTGCCAGTAGTATCTACGCAAAATCGCGGGTTTCGGAAGCTTTCTTT. Drawing the rest from reference TRBV19 and TRBJ1-1, the complete variable domain is DGGITQSPKYLFRKEGQNVTLSCEQNLNHDAMYWYRQDPGQGLRLIYYSQIVNDFQKGDIAEGYSVSREKKESFPLTVTSAQKNPTAFYLCASSIYAKSRVSEAFFGQGTRLTVV.

The V gene is TRBV9, the J gene TRBJ2-3; 7 positions match TRBD2. There are 16 residues in the CDR3. Germline CDR1 SGDLS, CDR2 YYNGEE. Germline trimming cut 1 base from V and 0 bases from J; bases unmatched to any gene: 5. CDR3 sequence reads: CASSVLGGTSTDTQYF. CDR3 sequence (DNA): TGTGCCAGCAGCGTACTGGGGGGGACTAGCACAGATACGCAGTATTTT.

The chain couples TRBV30 to TRBJ1-1, with D perhaps matching TRBD1 (5 bases). V was clipped by 2 bases and J by 10 bases, with 14 bases between them. The germline CDR1 and CDR2 sequences are GTSNPN and SVGIG (reference sequence). This CDR3 has 12 residues. The CDR3 nucleotides read TGTGCCTGGAGTCCCAAGGGGCCGGGAGCTTTCTTT. As protein: CAWSPKGPGAFF.

This chain uses TRBV18 with TRBJ1-5; a weak D match, TRBD1 (6 bases). CDR3 length equals 16 residues. Germline CDR1 reads KGHSH; CDR2 reads LQKENI. The V and J ends lost 1 base and 3 bases respectively, with 13 bases between them. This chain's CDR3 is CASSPQAGVNNQPQHF. CDR3 in DNA: TGTGCCAGCTCACCACAGGCAGGGGTAAACAATCAGCCCCAGCATTTT.

The genes are TRBV18 and TRBJ2-7; 11 nucleotides line up with TRBD2. Germline-derived CDR1 and CDR2 are KGHSH and LQKENI. Trimming at V came to 2 bases and at J to 4 bases, leaving 4 bases not matched to a gene. The CDR3 has 15 residues. CDR3 region: CASSPGTSGGYEQYF. In DNA, the CDR3 is TGTGCCAGCTCACCAGGGACTAGCGGAGGATACGAGCAGTACTTC.

This clone was seen only a few times. CDR3 DNA sequence: TGTGCCAGCAGTGACGGGACAGATTACAATGAGCAGTTCTTC. The encoded protein is CASSDGTDYNEQFF. The chain uses TRBV6-1 and TRBJ2-1; 7 bases agree with TRBD1. Germline CDR1 MNHNS, CDR2 SASEGT. The V segment lost 3 bases and the J segment 4 bases; nucleotides outside the gene matches: 3. The CDR3 extends over 14 amino acids.

V is TRBV5-4 and J is TRBJ2-5, with 8 bases identical to TRBD1. V lost 3 bases and J lost 2; bases outside the gene matches: 15. CDR3 length: 18 residues. The germline V gene has CDR1 SGHNT and CDR2 YYREEE (reference sequence). In DNA form, the CDR3 reads TGTGCCAGCAGCTCTACCTACCGGACAGGGCCTGAACAAGAGACCCAGTACTTC. It specifies CASSSTYRTGPEQETQYF.

This clone has just a few counts. The V call is TRBV24-1, the J call TRBJ2-7, with TRBD1 as a possible D gene (5 bases). CDR3 length: 16 amino acids. Germline V lookup: CDR1 KGHDR, CDR2 SFDVKD. V was cut by 8 bases and J by 0 bases, with 19 bases left in between. DNA for the CDR3: TGTGCCACCACCAAGGGGTGGAAGGGGTACTCCTACGAGCAGTACTTC. As protein: CATTKGWKGYSYEQYF.

The chain is built from TRBV28 and TRBJ1-1; 10 bases line up with TRBD1. In germline, CDR1 is MDHEN, CDR2 SYDVKM. V shed 2 bases, J shed 4 bases, and the junction held 1 base outside the gene matches. The CDR3 has 14 residues. The CDR3 bases are TGTGCCAGCAGTTTACGGACAGGGGGCACTGAAGCTTTCTTT. Protein product: CASSLRTGGTEAFF.

The V and J genes are TRBV2 and TRBJ1-1; 9 nucleotides align to TRBD1. The CDR3 is 13 amino acids. Germline V gene lookup returns CDR1 SNHLY and CDR2 FYNNEI. The CDR3 DNA reads TGTTCCACAGGACAGGGGTTGGGCACTGAAGCTTTCTTT. Translating gives CSTGQGLGTEAFF.

This chain uses TRBV19 with TRBJ2-1, with 9 bases identical to TRBD2. The junction had 1 base not matched to a gene; V was cut back by 6 bases and J by 4 bases. Germline CDR1 is LNHDA and CDR2 is SQIVND (reference sequence). The CDR3 loop spans 13 amino acids. The chain's CDR3 is CASRAGGYNEQFF. The CDR3 coding sequence is TGTGCCAGTAGAGCGGGGGGATACAATGAGCAGTTCTTC.

This chain joins TRBV24-1 and TRBJ1-5; D unclear. Germline V gene lookup returns CDR1 KGHDR and CDR2 SFDVKD. Trimming removed 4 bases from V and 5 bases from J, with 8 bases in between. CDR3 length: 13 residues. CDR3 region: CATSDPPDQPQHF. The CDR3 DNA is TGTGCCACCAGTGACCCCCCGGATCAGCCCCAGCATTTT.

This clone has only one observation. The J gene is TRBJ1-2, the V gene TRBV30; D unclear. Trimming left V 0 bases short and J 0 bases short, with 11 bases between. The germline CDR1 and CDR2 sequences are GTSNPN and SVGIG (reference sequence). The CDR3 is 15 residues long. The CDR3 DNA reads TGTGCCTGGAGTGTACGGCTAGATGCTAACTATGGCTACACCTTC. This encodes CAWSVRLDANYGYTF.

This rearrangement joins TRBV19 to TRBJ1-4; D may be TRBD1 (5 bases). Trimming took off 7 bases at V and 7 bases at J, with 10 bases between the two ends. The length of the CDR3 is 12 residues. Germline V gene lookup returns CDR1 LNHDA and CDR2 SQIVND (reference sequence). The CDR3 sequence is CASKGEAEKLFF. In nucleotides, the CDR3 is TGTGCCAGTAAAGGGGAGGCTGAAAAACTGTTTTTT.

The rearrangement links TRBV5-4 to TRBJ2-3, with D tentatively TRBD2 (6 bases). The germline V gene has CDR1 SGHNT and CDR2 YYREEE (reference sequence). CDR3 length: 13 amino acids. Trimming took off 9 bases at V and 9 bases at J, with 20 bases between the two ends. The CDR3 bases are TGTGCCATCCCAGGTGGGGACTGGAGGACGCAGTATTTT. As protein: CAIPGGDWRTQYF. Using reference TRBV5-4 and TRBJ2-3 for the parts outside the CDR3, the full variable domain is ETGVTQSPTHLIKTRGQQVTLRCSSQSGHNTVSWYQQALGQGPQFIFQYYREEENGRGNFPPRFSGLQFPNYSSELNVNALELDDSALYLCAIPGGDWRTQYFGPGTRLTVL.

This clone showed up just once. The J gene is TRBJ2-1, the V gene TRBV7-2; TRBD1 might be the D (6 bases). Per the germline V gene, CDR1 is SGHTA and CDR2 is FQGNSA. CDR3 length equals 17 residues. The V and J ends lost 3 bases and 3 bases respectively, with 18 bases between them. CDR3: CASSFLIQGSYYNEQFF. CDR3 coding DNA: TGTGCCAGCAGCTTCTTGATACAGGGCTCTTACTACAATGAGCAGTTCTTC.

The gene calls are TRBV7-2 and TRBJ2-5, with TRBD1 as a possible D gene (5 bases). The CDR3 consists of 14 residues. Trimming took 1 base from V and 1 from J, leaving 7 bases between them. CDR1 SGHTA and CDR2 FQGNSA come from the germline V gene. The CDR3 region is CASSLVGAQETQYF. DNA of the CDR3: TGTGCCAGCAGCTTAGTAGGGGCCCAAGAGACCCAGTACTTC.